These 14 T cell receptor beta chains came from one sample sequenced in a study of T cell responses to AZD1222 COVID-19 vaccine. Profiled with immunoSEQ multiplex PCR; TCRdb holds only in-frame clones, not every one. The data show more than 120,000 clones, with around nine tenths seen just once and around 1.7% held by the top ten. The sequences come from peripheral blood, collected 28 days after the second AZD1222 dose. The receptors originated from an adult who received the AZD1222 COVID-19 vaccine.

The chain recombines TRBV2 with TRBJ2-7; 8 positions match TRBD1. Germline V gene lookup returns CDR1 SNHLY and CDR2 FYNNEI. Trimming at V came to 8 bases and at J to 3 bases, leaving 6 bases not matched to a gene. The CDR3 loop spans 13 amino acids. The CDR3 here is CASDGQGYYEQYF. In nucleotides, the CDR3 is TGTGCCAGCGACGGACAGGGATACTACGAGCAGTACTTC.

The rearrangement uses TRBV4-3 and TRBJ2-7; 8 bases match TRBD1. Germline V CDR1 and CDR2: LGHNA, YSLEER. This CDR3 is 15 amino acids long. J lost 0 bases, V lost 3 bases, and 4 bases had no gene match. The CDR3 nucleotides read TGCGCCAGCAGCCAGGACAGGGAACTCTCCTACGAGCAGTACTTC. Translating gives CASSQDRELSYEQYF.

The J gene is TRBJ1-2, the V gene TRBV3-1 (or the pseudogene TRBV3-2), with TRBD1 matching over 11 bases. Unmatched junction bases numbered 9, after V lost 3 bases and J lost 6 bases. There are 16 residues in the CDR3. The germline V gene encodes CDR1 LGHDT and CDR2 YNNKEL (reference sequence). This chain's CDR3 is CASSHSFGTGGDGYTF. CDR3 DNA: TGTGCCAGCAGCCATTCTTTCGGGACAGGGGGTGATGGCTACACCTTC.

The V gene is TRBV9, the J gene TRBJ1-2, with TRBD1 identical over 10 bases. This CDR3 has 16 residues. Germline V lookup: CDR1 SGDLS, CDR2 YYNGEE. V shed 3 bases and J 4 bases; nucleotides not matched to a gene: 9. CDR3 protein: CASSGGTRDRGYGYTF. The CDR3 DNA sequence: TGTGCCAGCAGCGGAGGGACCCGGGACAGGGGCTATGGCTACACCTTC.

Here the CDR3 DNA reads TGCGCCAGCAGCCCTCCCGCTGACGAGCAGTACTTC. Protein sequence: CASSPPADEQYF. The V call is TRBV4-1, the J call TRBJ2-7; no clear D gene. V was shortened by 4 bases and J by 5 bases, with 9 bases between the two germline ends. Germline values: CDR1 MGHRA, CDR2 YSYEKL. This CDR3 comprises 12 residues.

The rearrangement uses TRBV19 and TRBJ2-7, with D perhaps being TRBD1 or TRBD2 (5 bases each). Trimming took 1 base from V and 2 from J, leaving 9 bases between them. The CDR3 covers 14 residues. From germline, CDR1 is LNHDA and CDR2 SQIVND (reference sequence). The CDR3 region is CASSIGDLTYEQYF. Written as DNA, the CDR3 is TGTGCCAGTAGTATAGGGGACCTTACCTACGAGCAGTACTTC.

This clone was counted a single time. V gene TRBV7-6 combines with J gene TRBJ2-2; D is unresolved. CDR1 is SGHVS, CDR2 FNYEAQ, per germline. The CDR3 has 16 residues. V was cut by 3 bases and J by 7 bases, with 18 bases left in between. The CDR3 DNA reads as TGTGCCAGCAGCTTTAACGCAAATATTCGGAACGGGGAGCTGTTTTTT. Translating gives CASSFNANIRNGELFF.

V usage is TRBV9 and J usage is TRBJ1-2; 9 positions agree with TRBD1. Looked up from germline, CDR1 is SGDLS and CDR2 is YYNGEE. The CDR3 sequence is 14 residues long. J lost 7 bases, V lost 3 bases, and 7 bases had no gene match. The CDR3 here is CASSASGQGSGYTF. The CDR3 DNA follows: TGTGCCAGCAGCGCCTCCGGACAGGGGAGTGGCTACACCTTC.

About this clone: Other nucleotide sequences from this sample produce the same CDR3. The rearrangement links TRBV18 to TRBJ1-1, with D tentatively TRBD1 (5 bases). The germline V and J ends were trimmed by 4 bases and 0 bases, with 6 bases remaining between them. CDR3 length: 13 amino acids. Germline CDR1 reads KGHSH; CDR2 reads LQKENI. The CDR3 is CASSLGVNTEAFF. Here the CDR3 DNA reads TGTGCCAGCTCACTGGGGGTGAACACTGAAGCTTTCTTT.

This clone has a single count. This chain uses TRBV2 with TRBJ2-1; D gene unclear. The CDR3 extends over 15 amino acids. Germline CDR1 is SNHLY and CDR2 is FYNNEI. V was clipped by 6 bases and J by 4 bases, with 16 bases between them. CDR3 protein: CASSLELGVYNEQFF. In DNA form, the CDR3 reads TGTGCCAGCAGCCTAGAACTTGGGGTGTACAATGAGCAGTTCTTC.

This clone was detected only a few times. This sequence joins TRBV6-5 and TRBJ2-7; D is perhaps TRBD1 (7 bases). CDR3 length equals 15 residues. V lost 6 bases and J lost 2, with 17 bases in between. Per the germline V gene, CDR1 is MNHEY and CDR2 is SVGAGI. CDR3 sequence (DNA): TGTGCCAGCAGGGAGGGGGCATGGAAAACCTACGAGCAGTACTTC. It specifies CASREGAWKTYEQYF.

V usage is TRBV9 and J usage is TRBJ1-5, with D tentatively TRBD1 (5 bases). The germline V gene encodes CDR1 SGDLS and CDR2 YYNGEE. Trimming removed 2 bases at V and 0 bases at J, with 9 bases between. The CDR3 contains 15 residues. CDR3 loop: CASSVDGASNQPQHF. The CDR3 coding sequence is TGTGCCAGCAGCGTCGACGGGGCTAGCAATCAGCCCCAGCATTTT.

Concerning this clone itself: At one boundary the junction diverges from the germline segment, which might be a read error. Other DNA sequences in the same sample also yield this CDR3. This sequence joins TRBV10-2 and TRBJ2-7; no clear D. Germline assignment: CDR1 WSHSY and CDR2 SAAADI. This CDR3 spans 14 amino acids. The CDR3 loop is CASSESPQWYEQYF. Here the CDR3 DNA reads TGCGCCAGCAGTGAGTCCCCCCAATGGTACGAACAGTACTTC.

V gene TRBV28 combines with J gene TRBJ2-1, with D unclear. Germline V gene data show CDR1 as MDHEN and CDR2 as SYDVKM. Trimming took 7 bases from V and 1 from J, leaving 17 bases between them. This CDR3 has 16 amino acids. In DNA form, the CDR3 reads TGTGCCAGCACCGTAAGAGGAATGAGTTCCTACAATGAGCAGTTCTTC. Its protein is CASTVRGMSSYNEQFF. Complete variable domain (other parts from reference TRBV28 and TRBJ2-1): DVKVTQSSRYLVKRTGEKVFLECVQDMDHENMFWYRQDPGLGLRLIYFSYDVKMKEKGDIPEGYSVSREKKERFSLILESASTNQTSMYLCASTVRGMSSYNEQFFGPGTRLTVL.